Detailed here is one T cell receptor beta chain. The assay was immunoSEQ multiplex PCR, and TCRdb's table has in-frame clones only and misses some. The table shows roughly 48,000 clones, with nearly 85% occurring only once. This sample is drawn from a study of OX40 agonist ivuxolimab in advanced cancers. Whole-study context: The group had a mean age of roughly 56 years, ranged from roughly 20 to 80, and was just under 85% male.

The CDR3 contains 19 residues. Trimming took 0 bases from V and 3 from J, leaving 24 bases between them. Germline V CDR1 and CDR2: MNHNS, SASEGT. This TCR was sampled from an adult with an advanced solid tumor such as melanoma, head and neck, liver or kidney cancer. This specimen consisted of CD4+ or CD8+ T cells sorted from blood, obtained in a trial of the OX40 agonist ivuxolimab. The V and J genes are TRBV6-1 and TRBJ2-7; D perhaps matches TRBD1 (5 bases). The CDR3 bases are TGTGCCAGCAGTGAAGCGCTTTTAATGGCAGGGTCGGCCTACTACGAGCAGTACTTC. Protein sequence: CASSEALLMAGSAYYEQYF.